This is a list of T cell receptor beta chains from one sample in a study of cytomegalovirus exposure and HLA in healthy donors. The protocol was immunoSEQ multiplex PCR, while the TCRdb copy is restricted to in-frame clones and leaves out a portion. The sample contains approximately 150,000 clones, roughly 80% of which appear only once. Sequencing was done on a sample of PBMCs. The receptors were sampled from a man aged 35 to 55 in good health and CMV-seronegative. Each CDR3 is given with its conserved first and last residue. D genes are given only for firm matches. Size is omitted from some rows. Given values are once, few, many or a class for expanded clones.

j_gene,d_gene,abundance,v_gene,CDR3aa,CDR3nt
TRBJ1-2,TRBD1,-,TRBV28,CASRGQGLYGYTF,TGTGCCAGCAGGGGACAGGGACTCTATGGCTACACCTTC
TRBJ1-1,-,few,TRBV10-3,CAIIEGKGVNTEAFF,TGTGCCATCATCGAGGGGAAGGGGGTGAACACTGAAGCTTTCTTT
TRBJ2-7,-,few,TRBV9,CASSANRGGYEQYF,TGTGCCAGCAGCGCAAACAGGGGGGGTTACGAGCAGTACTTC
TRBJ2-3,TRBD2,-,TRBV4-1,CASSQGSGDTDTQYF,TGCGCCAGCAGCCAAGGGAGCGGGGACACAGATACGCAGTATTTT
TRBJ2-5,TRBD2,-,TRBV6-1,CASLTGGFETQYF,TGTGCCAGTTTGACGGGGGGGTTTGAGACCCAGTACTTC
TRBJ2-7,-,-,TRBV15,CATMDGMEQYF,TGTGCCACGATGGACGGGATGGAGCAGTACTTC
TRBJ2-6,-,-,TRBV6-5,CASSYQGANVLTF,TGTGCCAGCAGTTACCAGGGGGCCAACGTCCTGACTTTC
TRBJ1-2,TRBD1,-,TRBV10-1,CASSASGTGGYTF,TGCGCCAGCAGTGCGTCAGGGACAGGGGGCTACACCTTC
TRBJ2-2,-,-,TRBV18,CASSPNSKNTGELFF,TGTGCCAGCTCACCCAACTCCAAGAACACCGGGGAGCTGTTTTTT
TRBJ2-5,-,-,TRBV5-1,CASSLAGLQETQYF,TGCGCCAGCAGCTTGGCAGGTTTACAAGAGACCCAGTACTTC
TRBJ2-7,TRBD2,few,TRBV10-3,CAISEFEAGTYEQYF,TGTGCCATCAGTGAGTTCGAAGCGGGAACCTACGAGCAGTACTTC
TRBJ2-3,-,-,TRBV18,CASSRFTDSLTDTQYF,TGTGCCAGCTCGAGGTTTACGGACAGCCTCACAGATACGCAGTATTTT
TRBJ1-4,-,-,TRBV7-3,CASSKDRGEKLFF,TGTGCCAGCTCTAAGGATCGGGGAGAAAAACTGTTTTTT
TRBJ1-5,TRBD1,-,TRBV30,CAWSVLQGDQPQHF,TGTGCCTGGAGTGTGTTACAGGGGGATCAGCCCCAGCATTTT
TRBJ1-1,TRBD1,-,TRBV28,CASSPTDRVTEAFF,TGTGCCAGCAGCCCGACCGACAGGGTCACTGAAGCTTTCTTT
TRBJ2-1,-,few,TRBV7-9,CASSLSLVAGVNEQFF,TGTGCCAGCAGCTTATCCCTAGTGGCAGGGGTTAATGAGCAGTTCTTC
TRBJ2-3,TRBD1,-,TRBV6-1,CASSGQGDTQYF,TGTGCCAGCAGTGGACAGGGAGATACGCAGTATTTT
TRBJ1-3,TRBD1,-,TRBV4-1,CASSQGQGSGNTIYF,TGCGCCAGCAGCCAGGGACAGGGCTCCGGAAACACCATATATTTT
TRBJ2-1,-,-,TRBV5-4,CASSLGTGGSPNEQFF,TGTGCCAGCAGCTTGGGTACGGGGGGCTCTCCCAATGAGCAGTTCTTC
TRBJ2-7,TRBD2,-,TRBV27,CATPGLADYEQYF,TGTGCCACCCCCGGACTAGCGGACTACGAGCAGTACTTC
TRBJ2-7,TRBD1,once,TRBV6-5,CASSAGTDYEQYF,TGTGCCAGCAGCGCCGGGACAGACTACGAGCAGTACTTC
TRBJ2-3,-,-,TRBV11-3,CASSLIGSTDTQYF,TGTGCCAGCAGCTTAATTGGCTCTACAGATACGCAGTATTTT
TRBJ1-2,TRBD1,once,TRBV7-9,CASSLEEGAGYGYTF,TGTGCCAGCAGCTTAGAAGAGGGGGCAGGCTATGGCTACACCTTC
TRBJ1-2,TRBD1,-,TRBV10-3,CAISGDRENYGYTF,TGTGCCATCAGTGGTGACAGGGAGAACTATGGCTACACCTTC
TRBJ2-5,-,-,TRBV14,CASSQGLQETQYF,TGTGCCAGCAGCCAAGGACTCCAAGAGACCCAGTACTTC
TRBJ2-7,TRBD1,-,TRBV4-1,CASSHPGGTSGGSYEQYF,TGCGCCAGCAGCCATCCCGGTGGGACGTCAGGGGGCTCCTACGAGCAGTACTTC
TRBJ2-3,TRBD2,few,TRBV27,CASSPGLAGERTDTQYF,TGTGCCAGCAGTCCAGGACTAGCGGGGGAGCGCACAGATACGCAGTATTTT
TRBJ2-3,-,once,TRBV19,CATTPAAGNTDTQYF,TGTGCCACCACTCCTGCGGCCGGGAACACAGATACGCAGTATTTT
TRBJ1-2,-,-,TRBV11-3,CASTKRRVYGYTF,TGTGCCAGCACCAAAAGGCGGGTTTATGGCTACACCTTC
TRBJ1-1,TRBD1,-,TRBV9,CASSVGLRDRGYTEAFF,TGTGCCAGCAGCGTAGGTCTCCGCGACAGGGGGTACACTGAAGCTTTCTTT
TRBJ2-7,-,-,TRBV6-5,CASGFVDSVYEQYF,TGTGCCAGCGGTTTCGTGGACAGCGTGTACGAGCAGTACTTC
TRBJ2-3,-,once,TRBV5-1,CASSLGDEDTQYF,TGCGCCAGCAGCTTGGGCGATGAGGATACGCAGTATTTT
TRBJ2-7,TRBD2,-,TRBV4-1,CASSQGTSGGYEQYF,TGCGCCAGCAGCCAAGGTACTAGCGGGGGTTACGAGCAGTACTTC
TRBJ2-7,-,-,TRBV13,CASSSSSYEQYF,TGTGCCAGCAGCTCCAGCTCCTACGAGCAGTACTTC
TRBJ1-5,-,-,TRBV5-1,CASSLAGNQPQHF,TGCGCCAGCAGCTTAGCGGGTAATCAGCCCCAGCATTTT
TRBJ2-7,-,few,TRBV2,CASSEMSYEQYF,TGTGCCAGCAGTGAAATGTCTTACGAGCAGTACTTC
TRBJ2-1,TRBD1,-,TRBV5-1,CASSLDARGNEQFF,TGCGCCAGCAGCTTGGATGCCAGGGGGAATGAGCAGTTCTTC
TRBJ1-4,TRBD1,-,TRBV5-1,CASSFEGAWGKLFF,TGCGCCAGCAGCTTCGAGGGGGCGTGGGGAAAACTGTTTTTT
TRBJ2-7,-,few,TRBV7-6,CASSTRQTYEQYF,TGTGCCAGCAGCACTCGACAGACCTACGAGCAGTACTTC
TRBJ2-3,TRBD2,-,TRBV7-3,CASSSAGGTGDTQYF,TGTGCCAGCAGCTCGGCGGGGGGAACAGGAGATACGCAGTATTTT
TRBJ2-5,TRBD1,-,TRBV11-2,CASSPDRGLSETQYF,TGTGCCAGCAGCCCGGACAGGGGGCTTAGCGAGACCCAGTACTTC
TRBJ2-5,TRBD2,-,TRBV5-5,CASSLGAGGIQETQYF,TGTGCCAGCAGCTTGGGAGCGGGGGGAATCCAAGAGACCCAGTACTTC
TRBJ2-1,-,-,TRBV5-4,CASSLPRDNEQFF,TGTGCCAGCAGCTTGCCCCGAGACAATGAGCAGTTCTTC
TRBJ2-2,-,-,TRBV2,CASSAGGQNTGELFF,TGTGCCAGCAGCGCGGGCGGCCAGAACACCGGGGAGCTGTTTTTT
TRBJ2-1,-,once,TRBV6-5,CASSYYRGEQFF,TGTGCCAGCAGTTACTATAGGGGTGAGCAGTTCTTC
TRBJ2-5,TRBD2,-,TRBV2,CASRLLGTSQDRYQETQYF,TGTGCCAGCAGGCTACTCGGGACTAGCCAAGACAGATACCAAGAGACCCAGTACTTC
TRBJ2-7,-,-,TRBV5-1,CASSFARASYEQYF,TGCGCCAGCAGCTTTGCCAGGGCGTCCTACGAGCAGTACTTC
TRBJ2-3,-,-,TRBV29-1,CSVEDRGDTSTLTDTQYF,TGCAGCGTTGAAGATAGAGGGGACACCTCAACACTCACAGATACGCAGTATTTT
TRBJ1-3,TRBD1,-,TRBV6-1,CASIPGTGGNTIYF,TGTGCCAGCATTCCAGGGACAGGCGGAAACACCATATATTTT
TRBJ2-1,-,-,TRBV5-1,CASSFQAANEQFF,TGCGCCAGCAGCTTCCAGGCAGCCAATGAGCAGTTCTTC
TRBJ1-1,-,once,TRBV2,CASSHRAMNTEAFF,TGTGCCAGCAGCCACAGGGCCATGAACACTGAAGCTTTCTTT
TRBJ1-2,TRBD1,-,TRBV6-5,CASSKSGQHFGYTF,TGTGCCAGCAGTAAATCGGGACAGCATTTTGGCTACACCTTC
TRBJ1-1,TRBD1,-,TRBV5-1,CASSLDRGRGTEAFF,TGCGCCAGCAGCCTGGACAGGGGGCGCGGAACTGAAGCTTTCTTT
TRBJ2-7,-,once,TRBV27,CASSFATEIYEQYF,TGTGCCAGCAGTTTCGCGACAGAAATCTACGAGCAGTACTTC
TRBJ1-1,TRBD1,-,TRBV7-2,CASSPRRTGMNTEAFF,TGTGCCAGCAGCCCTCGCCGGACAGGGATGAACACTGAAGCTTTCTTT
TRBJ1-2,TRBD1,-,TRBV2,CASRGGQGDSNYGYTF,TGTGCCAGCAGGGGGGGTCAGGGGGATTCCAACTATGGCTACACCTTC
TRBJ2-1,TRBD2,-,TRBV5-4,CASILSGDTYNEQFF,TGTGCCAGCATTCTTAGCGGGGACACCTACAATGAGCAGTTCTTC
TRBJ2-7,TRBD1,-,TRBV7-3,CASSPQGQGYEQYF,TGTGCCAGCAGCCCCCAGGGACAGGGGTACGAGCAGTACTTC
TRBJ2-1,TRBD2,-,TRBV29-1,CSVEDRSSGAGLDEQFF,TGCAGCGTTGAAGATCGGAGTAGCGGGGCGGGATTGGATGAGCAGTTCTTC
TRBJ2-7,TRBD2,-,TRBV2,CASSTHTGGSSYEQYF,TGTGCCAGCAGTACGCACACGGGGGGGAGCTCCTACGAGCAGTACTTC